This entry lists 27 T cell receptor beta chains sequenced from one sample in a study of human T cells and chemical hapten exposure. Time point here: patch test 3, about 24 weeks after DPC sensitization. Treatment here: therapeutic diphenylcyclopropenone sensitization with weekly scalp DPC. Via MiXCR, TCRdb re-called the RACE reads, giving one row per CDR3 protein. The profile shows approximately 71,000 distinct CDR3 sequences, approximately 10% of them singletons. The sample here was whole blood, taken in connection with sensitization to the hapten diphenylcyclopropenone (DPC). These receptors were taken from a woman aged 50 to 65 with alopecia areata. Some clones in this sample may be carry-over from other donors' samples.

This clonotype was counted at least ten times. The genes are TRBV6-2 or TRBV6-3 and TRBJ2-2; D is uncertain. The germline V gene encodes CDR1 MNHEY and CDR2 SVGEGT. The CDR3 loop spans 14 amino acids. With 2 bases removed from V and 2 bases from J, the gap between germline ends came to 6 bases. The CDR3 loop reads CASSYASNTGELFF. In DNA form, the CDR3 reads TGTGCCAGCAGTTACGCATCTAACACCGGGGAGCTGTTTTTT.

This clonotype was seen at least ten times. The rearrangement joins TRBV4-3 to TRBJ2-7; tentatively, D is TRBD1 (6 bases). Germline V gene lookup returns CDR1 LGHNA and CDR2 YSLEER. CDR3 length: 15 residues. V lost 0 bases, J lost 5 bases, and 14 bases lay in between. This chain's CDR3 is CASSQDRDILDEQYF. In DNA, the CDR3 is TGCGCCAGCAGCCAAGACCGGGACATCCTCGACGAGCAGTACTTC.

This clonotype was observed a few times. The rearrangement uses TRBV2 and TRBJ1-1; no definite D call. Germline V lookup: CDR1 SNHLY, CDR2 FYNNEI. With 8 bases removed from V and 2 bases from J, the gap between germline ends came to 9 bases. The CDR3 is 12 amino acids. For the CDR3, the DNA is TGTGCCAGCCTGCGGATAAACACTGAAGCTTTCTTT. Translated, it gives CASLRINTEAFF.

This clonotype was recorded at least ten times. The CDR3 protein is CASSPSNQPQHF. The DNA of the CDR3 is TGTGCCAGCTCACCCTCCAATCAGCCCCAGCATTTT. The gene calls are TRBV12-3 or TRBV12-4 and TRBJ1-5; no reliable D call. V shed 8 bases and J shed 3 bases, with 8 bases lying between them. The CDR3 totals 12 residues.

This clonotype was counted a few times. The gene calls are TRBV11-2 and TRBJ2-5; a weak D match, TRBD1 (5 bases). The germline gives CDR1 SGHAT, CDR2 FQNNGV. The CDR3 contains 16 residues. Deletions cut 5 bases from V and 7 bases from J, with 23 bases between. Written as DNA, the CDR3 is TGTGCCAGCAGCCCAAGAAAGGATCCCGGCCAGGGGACCCAGTACTTC. It encodes CASSPRKDPGQGTQYF. The complete variable domain, with remaining parts taken from reference TRBV11-2 and TRBJ2-5, reads EAGVAQSPRYKIIEKRQSVAFWCNPISGHATLYWYQQILGQGPKLLIQFQNNGVVDDSQLPKDRFSAERLKGVDSTLKIQPAKLEDSAVYLCASSPRKDPGQGTQYFGPGTRLLVL.

This clonotype was counted at least ten times. This chain links TRBV6-5 with TRBJ1-5, with 9 bases aligning to TRBD1. V was clipped by 6 bases and J by 6 bases; unmatched bases: 9. This CDR3 spans 15 amino acids. Per germline, CDR1 MNHEY and CDR2 SVGAGI. This chain's CDR3 is CASRRDREIGQPQHF. The CDR3 DNA follows: TGTGCCAGCAGAAGGGACAGGGAGATCGGTCAGCCCCAGCATTTT.

This clonotype was seen many times. The J gene is TRBJ1-3, the V gene TRBV28; D not resolved. The germline V gene encodes CDR1 MDHEN and CDR2 SYDVKM. The CDR3 extends over 14 amino acids. Trimming pared 6 bases from V and 5 bases from J, leaving 14 bases between. DNA for the CDR3: TGTGCCAGCAGCCTGTCCTGGGGAAGAAACACCATATATTTT. It encodes CASSLSWGRNTIYF.

The chain employs TRBV20-1 and TRBJ2-3; TRBD2 matches at 16 bases. Germline V gene data show CDR1 as DFQATT and CDR2 as SNEGSKA (reference sequence). Trimming cost V 4 bases and J 10 bases; bases outside gene matches: 8. The CDR3 loop spans 15 amino acids. CDR3 DNA: TGCAGTGCTACGCCCGGGACTAGCGGGGGGGTAGCGCAGTATTTT. Its protein is CSATPGTSGGVAQYF.

This clonotype came up many times. CDR3 nucleotide sequence: TGTGCCAGCAGCTCCCGGACTCGGAATGAGCAGTTCTTC. Translation: CASSSRTRNEQFF. The chain has TRBV11-3 and TRBJ2-1; maybe TRBD2 (5 bases). CDR3 length equals 13 residues. Trimming took 4 bases from V and 7 from J, leaving 11 bases between them. CDR1 is SGHNT, CDR2 YENEEA, per germline.

This clonotype was counted only a few times. This chain joins TRBV5-1 and TRBJ2-7; no definite D call. CDR1 and CDR2 (germline): SGHRS, YFSETQ. The CDR3 covers 16 residues. Trimming cost V 5 bases and J 7 bases, with 25 bases left between them. This CDR3 is CASRPGPVDGGREQYF. The CDR3 DNA sequence: TGCGCCAGCAGGCCCGGCCCGGTTGACGGCGGACGGGAGCAGTACTTC.

Ten or more counts support this clonotype. The chain recombines TRBV10-2 with TRBJ1-1; the D is unclear. V was clipped by 6 bases and J by 0 bases, with 8 bases between them. Germline CDR1 reads WSHSY; CDR2 reads SAAADI. The CDR3 has 13 residues. This chain's CDR3 is CASSDWLNTEAFF. The CDR3 DNA is TGCGCCAGCAGCGACTGGTTGAACACTGAAGCTTTCTTT.

In its sample, this clonotype was seen many times. The J gene is TRBJ1-4, the V gene TRBV11-2, with a weak D call TRBD1 (6 bases). Germline V gene lookup returns CDR1 SGHAT and CDR2 FQNNGV. The length of the CDR3 is 15 residues. V lost 5 bases and J lost 2, with 12 bases in between. CDR3 DNA: TGTGCCAGCAGCCCCCTGGGACACACTAATGAAAAACTGTTTTTT. Translation: CASSPLGHTNEKLFF.

This clonotype was counted only a few times. J is TRBJ2-7 and V is TRBV20-1, with 11 bases that match TRBD2. In germline, CDR1 is DFQATT, CDR2 SNEGSKA (reference sequence). V shed 6 bases and J 0 bases; nucleotides not matched to a gene: 4. The CDR3 extends over 14 amino acids. The CDR3 bases are TGCAGTGCGAGACTAGCGGGGAGCTCCTACGAGCAGTACTTC. Translation: CSARLAGSSYEQYF.

This clonotype has a count of ten or more. The rearrangement links TRBV19 to TRBJ2-5, with D tentatively TRBD2 (6 bases). Germline V gives CDR1 LNHDA, CDR2 SQIVND (reference sequence). V dropped 0 bases and J dropped 5 bases, with 10 bases sitting between them. CDR3 length: 14 amino acids. In DNA form, the CDR3 reads TGTGCCAGTAGTATAGAGGACGGAGGGGAGACCCAGTACTTC. As protein: CASSIEDGGETQYF.

In regard to this clonotype: A much larger clonotype is one base distant, so this may be a read error. DNA for the CDR3: TGTGCCAGCAGCTCGTCCGACACCATCCCTGGAAACACCATATATTTT. It translates to CASSSSDTIPGNTIYF. The chain joins TRBV7-6 to TRBJ1-3; no definite D call. Trimming left V 4 bases short and J 2 bases short, with 15 bases between. Germline V gene lookup returns CDR1 SGHVS and CDR2 FNYEAQ. The CDR3 sequence is 16 residues long.

This clonotype has at least ten counts. The chain carries TRBV18 and TRBJ1-2, with TRBD1 as a possible D gene (6 bases). Germline V gene sequence: CDR1 KGHSH, CDR2 LQKENI. V dropped 6 bases and J dropped 0 bases, with 17 bases sitting between them. The length of the CDR3 is 16 residues. The CDR3 region has the DNA TGTGCCAGCTCCCAGTTCAGGGGAGACGCTAACTATGGCTACACCTTC. Protein product: CASSQFRGDANYGYTF.

This clonotype has a handful of counts. This sequence joins TRBV5-5 and TRBJ2-3; TRBD2 matches at 14 bases. This CDR3 is 16 amino acids long. Trimming took 4 bases from V and 4 from J; bases not matched to a gene: 5. The germline V gene encodes CDR1 SGHKS and CDR2 YYEKEE (reference sequence). The CDR3 region is CASSKTSGRAADTQYF. The CDR3 DNA reads TGTGCCAGCAGCAAGACTAGCGGGAGGGCGGCAGATACGCAGTATTTT.

This clonotype was counted at least ten times. This sequence joins TRBV9 and TRBJ1-6, with D perhaps matching TRBD1 (6 bases). Germline V lookup: CDR1 SGDLS, CDR2 YYNGEE. The CDR3 totals 16 residues. Trimming stripped 4 bases from V and 5 bases from J, with 16 bases between. The CDR3 is CASSSTAGADNSPLHF. CDR3 in DNA: TGTGCCAGCAGCTCCACCGCGGGGGCTGATAATTCACCCCTCCACTTT. Combining the CDR3 with reference TRBV9 and TRBJ1-6 gives the whole variable domain DSGVTQTPKHLITATGQRVTLRCSPRSGDLSVYWYQQSLDQGLQFLIQYYNGEERAKGNILERFSAQQFPDLHSELNLSSLELGDSALYFCASSSTAGADNSPLHFGNGTRLTVT.

This clonotype was counted a few times. The limits of the CDR3 on the DNA are not certain, so only TCRdb's listed CDR3 is given. The CDR3 region is CASILGGTEAFF. J is TRBJ1-1 and V is TRBV28; the table's D gene call, TRBD1, was not cross checked with the DNA. The CDR3 region is 12 residues in length, termini included. The germline CDR1 and CDR2 sequences are MDHEN and SYDVKM.

This clonotype has a single count. The junction departs from germline at one end; a sequencing error may be responsible. The chain joins TRBV12-3 or TRBV12-4 to TRBJ1-1; no clear D gene. The CDR3 totals 14 residues. The CDR3 bases are TGTGCCAACAGTTTATTCCCGGTTATGACTGAAGCTTTCTTT. It is translated as CANSLFPVMTEAFF.

This clonotype was detected many times. The V call is TRBV19, the J call TRBJ1-5; D uncertain. The V and J ends lost 5 bases and 2 bases respectively, with 10 bases between them. The CDR3 is 14 residues long. Per germline, CDR1 LNHDA and CDR2 SQIVND (reference sequence). The CDR3 region has the DNA TGTGCCAGTAGTGGGCAGGCGGGCAATCAGCCCCAGCATTTT. Its translation: CASSGQAGNQPQHF.

This clonotype was picked up a small number of times. The chain links TRBV3-1 to TRBJ2-3; 7 bases match TRBD1. V gave up 0 bases and J gave up 0 bases; unmatched junction bases: 12. The germline CDR1 and CDR2 sequences are LGHDT and YNNKEL (reference sequence). The CDR3 extends over 19 amino acids. The CDR3 sequence is CASSQEWWDSLPSTDTQYF. CDR3 DNA sequence: TGTGCCAGCAGCCAAGAATGGTGGGACAGCCTCCCAAGCACAGATACGCAGTATTTT.

In its sample, this clonotype was seen a few times. The chain employs TRBV5-1 and TRBJ2-7, with TRBD1 matching over 7 bases. V dropped 5 bases and J dropped 2; count of bases not matched to a gene: 4. In germline, CDR1 is SGHRS, CDR2 YFSETQ. This CDR3 comprises 13 residues. The CDR3 is CASRPGTAYEQYF. CDR3 nucleotides: TGCGCCAGCAGGCCCGGGACAGCCTACGAGCAGTACTTC.

Regarding this clonotype: A much larger clone lies a single base off, so this may be a read error. V gene TRBV9 combines with J gene TRBJ2-3; 10 positions match TRBD2. The germline V gene has CDR1 SGDLS and CDR2 YYNGEE. V was pared by 0 bases and J by 5 bases, with 9 bases of the junction left unmatched. The CDR3 loop spans 17 amino acids. CDR3 sequence (DNA): TGTGCCAGCAGCGTAGAACCCAGCGGGGGGGCCAGAGATACGCAGTATTTT. Residues: CASSVEPSGGARDTQYF.

This clonotype was detected ten times or more. The V call is TRBV7-6, the J call TRBJ2-7, with TRBD2 identical over 10 bases. The CDR3 length is 14 residues. Germline assignment: CDR1 SGHVS and CDR2 FNYEAQ. J gave up 2 bases and V 2 bases, and 0 bases lay outside the gene matches. CDR3 region: CASSLLAGAYEQYF. Written as DNA, the CDR3 is TGTGCCAGCAGCTTACTAGCGGGGGCCTACGAGCAGTACTTC.

This chain connects TRBV5-1 to TRBJ1-1, with unresolved D. Deletions cut 4 bases from V and 2 bases from J, with 9 bases between. Germline V gene data show CDR1 as SGHRS and CDR2 as YFSETQ. The CDR3 contains 13 residues. The chain's CDR3 is CASSDQFNTEAFF. The CDR3 DNA sequence: TGCGCCAGCAGCGACCAGTTTAACACTGAAGCTTTCTTT.

The V gene is TRBV19, the J gene TRBJ2-3; 10 bases are shared with TRBD1. V lost 8 bases, J lost 2 bases, and 7 bases stayed unmatched. Germline V CDR1 and CDR2: LNHDA, SQIVND (reference sequence). This CDR3 has 15 residues. The CDR3: CASATGQGNTDTQYF. CDR3 DNA: TGTGCCAGTGCAACGGGACAGGGGAACACAGATACGCAGTATTTT. The whole variable domain, filled in from reference TRBV19 and TRBJ2-3, reads DGGITQSPKYLFRKEGQNVTLSCEQNLNHDAMYWYRQDPGQGLRLIYYSQIVNDFQKGDIAEGYSVSREKKESFPLTVTSAQKNPTAFYLCASATGQGNTDTQYFGPGTRLTVL.